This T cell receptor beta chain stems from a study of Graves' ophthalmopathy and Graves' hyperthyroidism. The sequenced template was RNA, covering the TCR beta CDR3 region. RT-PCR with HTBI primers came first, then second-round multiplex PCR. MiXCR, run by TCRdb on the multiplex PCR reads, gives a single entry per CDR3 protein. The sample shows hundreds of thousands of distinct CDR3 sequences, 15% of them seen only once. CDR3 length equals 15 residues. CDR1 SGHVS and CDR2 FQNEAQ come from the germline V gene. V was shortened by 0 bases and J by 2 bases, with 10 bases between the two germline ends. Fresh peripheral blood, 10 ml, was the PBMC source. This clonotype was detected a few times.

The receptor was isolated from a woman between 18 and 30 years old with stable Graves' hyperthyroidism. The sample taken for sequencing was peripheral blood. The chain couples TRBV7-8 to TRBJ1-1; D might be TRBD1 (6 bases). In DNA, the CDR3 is TGTGCCAGCAGCTTAGCCGGGACACCAAACACTGAAGCTTTCTTT. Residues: CASSLAGTPNTEAFF.